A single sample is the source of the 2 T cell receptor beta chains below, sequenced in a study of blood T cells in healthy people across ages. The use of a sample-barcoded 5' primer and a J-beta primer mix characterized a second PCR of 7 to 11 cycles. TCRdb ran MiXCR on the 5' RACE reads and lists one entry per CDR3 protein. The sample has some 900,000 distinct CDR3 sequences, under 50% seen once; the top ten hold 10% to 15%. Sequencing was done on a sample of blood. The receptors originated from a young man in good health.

CDR3 sequence reads: CASRLQGWVSEQYF. The CDR3 coding sequence is TGTGCCAGCAGACTGCAGGGTTGGGTCTCCGAGCAGTACTTC. This rearrangement joins TRBV12-3 or TRBV12-4 to TRBJ2-7, with D possibly matching TRBD1 (5 bases). Trimming took off 6 bases at V and 6 bases at J, with 18 bases between the two ends. The CDR3 loop spans 14 amino acids.

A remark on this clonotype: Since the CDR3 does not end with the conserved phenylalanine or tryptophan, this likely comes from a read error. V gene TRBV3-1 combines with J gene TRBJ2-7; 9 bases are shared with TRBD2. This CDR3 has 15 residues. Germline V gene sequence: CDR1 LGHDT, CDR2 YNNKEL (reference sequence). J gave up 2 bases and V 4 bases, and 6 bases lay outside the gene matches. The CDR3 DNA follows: TGTGCCAGCAGCCCGAAGCGGGGGGAAACCTACGAGCAGTACTTA. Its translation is CASSPKRGETYEQYL.